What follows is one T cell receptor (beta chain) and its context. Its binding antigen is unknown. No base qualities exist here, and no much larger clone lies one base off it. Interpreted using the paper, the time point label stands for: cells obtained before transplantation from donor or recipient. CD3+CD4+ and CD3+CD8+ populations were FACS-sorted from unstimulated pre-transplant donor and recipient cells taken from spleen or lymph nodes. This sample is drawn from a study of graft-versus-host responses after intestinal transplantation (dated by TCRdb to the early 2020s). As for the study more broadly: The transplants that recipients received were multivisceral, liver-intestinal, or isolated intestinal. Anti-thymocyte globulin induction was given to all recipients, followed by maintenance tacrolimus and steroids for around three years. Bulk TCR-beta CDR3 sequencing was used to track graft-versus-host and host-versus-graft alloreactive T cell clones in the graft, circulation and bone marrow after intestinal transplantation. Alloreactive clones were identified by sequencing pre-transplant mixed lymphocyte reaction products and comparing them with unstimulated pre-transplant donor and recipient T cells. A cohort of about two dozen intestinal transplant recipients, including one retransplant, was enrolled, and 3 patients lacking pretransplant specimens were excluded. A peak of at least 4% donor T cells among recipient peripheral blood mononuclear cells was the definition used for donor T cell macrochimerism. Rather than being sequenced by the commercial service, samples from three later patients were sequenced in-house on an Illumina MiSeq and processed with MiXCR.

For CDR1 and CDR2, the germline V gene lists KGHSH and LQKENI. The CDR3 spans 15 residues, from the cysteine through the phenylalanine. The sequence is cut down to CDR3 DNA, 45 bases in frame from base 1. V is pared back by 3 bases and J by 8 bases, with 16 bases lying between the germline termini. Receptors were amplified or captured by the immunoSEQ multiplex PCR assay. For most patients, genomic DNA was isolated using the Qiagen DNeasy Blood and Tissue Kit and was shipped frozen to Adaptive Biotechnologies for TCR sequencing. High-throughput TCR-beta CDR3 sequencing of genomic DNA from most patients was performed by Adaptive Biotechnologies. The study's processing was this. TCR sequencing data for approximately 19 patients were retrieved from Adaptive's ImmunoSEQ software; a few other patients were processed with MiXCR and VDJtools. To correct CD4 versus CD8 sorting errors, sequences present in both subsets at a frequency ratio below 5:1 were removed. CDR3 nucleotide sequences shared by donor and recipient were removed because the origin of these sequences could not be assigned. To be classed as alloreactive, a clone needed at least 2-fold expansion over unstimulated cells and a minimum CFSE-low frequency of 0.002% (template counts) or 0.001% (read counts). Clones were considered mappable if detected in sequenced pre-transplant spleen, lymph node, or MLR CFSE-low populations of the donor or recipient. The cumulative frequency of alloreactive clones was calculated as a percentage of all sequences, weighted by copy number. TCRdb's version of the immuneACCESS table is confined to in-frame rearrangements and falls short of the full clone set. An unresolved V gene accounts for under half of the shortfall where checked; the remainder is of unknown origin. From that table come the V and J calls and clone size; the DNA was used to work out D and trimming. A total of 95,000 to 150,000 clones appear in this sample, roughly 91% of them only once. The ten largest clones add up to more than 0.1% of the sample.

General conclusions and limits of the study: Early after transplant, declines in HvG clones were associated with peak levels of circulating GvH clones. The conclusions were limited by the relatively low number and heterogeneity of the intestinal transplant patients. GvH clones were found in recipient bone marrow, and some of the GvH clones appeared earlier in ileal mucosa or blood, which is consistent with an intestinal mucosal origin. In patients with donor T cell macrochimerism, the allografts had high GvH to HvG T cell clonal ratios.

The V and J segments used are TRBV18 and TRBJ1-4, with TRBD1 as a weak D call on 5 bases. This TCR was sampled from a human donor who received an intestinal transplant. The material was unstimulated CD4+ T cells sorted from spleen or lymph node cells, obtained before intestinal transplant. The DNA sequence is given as TGTGCCAGCTCACCGTATGGGGCAGTCGGAGAAAAACTGTTTTTT. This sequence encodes CASSPYGAVGEKLFF. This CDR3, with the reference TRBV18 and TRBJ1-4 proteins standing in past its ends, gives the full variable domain NAGVMQNPRHLVRRRGQEARLRCSPMKGHSHVYWYRQLPEEGLKFMVYLQKENIIDESGMPKERFSAEFPKEGPSILRIQQVVRGDSAAYFCASSPYGAVGEKLFFGSGTQLSVL.